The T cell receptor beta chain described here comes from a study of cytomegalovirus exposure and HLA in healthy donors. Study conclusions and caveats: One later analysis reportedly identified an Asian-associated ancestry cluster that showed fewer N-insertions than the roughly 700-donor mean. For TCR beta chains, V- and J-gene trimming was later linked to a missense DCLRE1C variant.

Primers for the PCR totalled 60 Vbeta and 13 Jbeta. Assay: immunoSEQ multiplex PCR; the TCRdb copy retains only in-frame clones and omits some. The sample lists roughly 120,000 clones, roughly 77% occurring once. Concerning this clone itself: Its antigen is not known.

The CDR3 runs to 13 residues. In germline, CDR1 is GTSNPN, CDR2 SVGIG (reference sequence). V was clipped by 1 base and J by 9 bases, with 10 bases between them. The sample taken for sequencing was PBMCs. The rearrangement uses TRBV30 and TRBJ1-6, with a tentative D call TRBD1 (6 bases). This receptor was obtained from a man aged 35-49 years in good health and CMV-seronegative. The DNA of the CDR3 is TGTGCCTGGAGTGACAGGGCAGCTTCACCCCTCCACTTT. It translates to CAWSDRAASPLHF. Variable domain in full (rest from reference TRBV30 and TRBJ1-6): SQTIHQWPATLVQPVGSPLSLECTVEGTSNPNLYWYRQAAGRGLQLLFYSVGIGQISSEVPQNLSASRPQDRQFILSSKKLLLSDSGFYLCAWSDRAASPLHFGNGTRLTVT.